This T cell receptor beta chain emerged from a study of neoadjuvant anti-PD-1 for oral cavity cancer. Study summary: Nivolumab at 3 mg/kg was mostly given biweekly, three to four doses, pre-surgery. Findings and caveats of the study: Higher pretreatment blood Treg/Th17 ratios correlated with higher pretreatment blood and lower post-treatment tumor TCRbeta clonality.

Sequenced by immunoSEQ multiplex PCR; TCRdb stores in-frame clones only, minus some. The sample carries some 15,000 clones, 35% to 50% recorded once. The CDR3 runs to 15 residues. Germline CDR1 and CDR2: SGHRS and YFSETQ. The V end lost 1 base, the J end lost 3 bases, and 14 bases lay between the germline ends. Specified time point: after neoadjuvant nivolumab, at surgical resection. Regarding this clone: What it binds is not known.

The sequence was collected from a person aged 35 to 85 with oral cavity squamous cell carcinoma. The rearrangement uses TRBV5-1 and TRBJ2-7; a possible D gene is TRBD1 (5 bases). The source material was tumor tissue, sampled after nivolumab (anti-PD-1) treatment. The CDR3 sequence: CASSLSPDKDYEQYF. The CDR3 DNA reads as TGCGCCAGCAGCTTGTCCCCGGACAAAGACTACGAGCAGTACTTC.